This T cell receptor beta chain appears in the sequencing data of a study of shared clonotypes between healthy human individuals. Regarding this clone: Its antigen is not known.

Assay: immunoSEQ multiplex PCR; the TCRdb copy retains only in-frame clones and omits some. The sample contains 2 million to 3 million clones, 80% to 95% of which appear only once. Whole-study results and caveats: Expectations were that clonotype sharing among donors would be affected by sequencing depth.

In germline, CDR1 is SEHNR, CDR2 FQNEAQ (reference sequence). The length of the CDR3 is 13 residues. V trimming: 1 base; J trimming: 6 bases; junction bases outside the gene matches: 2. Material for sequencing was naive CD4+ T cells from PBMCs. Sample subset: CD45RA+ positively selected. The receptor was isolated from a man in his late teens or twenties in good health. Some clones in this sample may be carry-over from other donors' samples. V usage is TRBV7-9 and J usage is TRBJ1-2, with 7 nucleotides matching TRBD1. CDR3: CASSLGQGDGYTF. The CDR3 DNA reads TGTGCCAGCAGCTTAGGACAGGGTGATGGCTACACCTTC. Full variable domain (missing parts from reference TRBV7-9 and TRBJ1-2): DTGVSQNPRHKITKRGQNVTFRCDPISEHNRLYWYRQTLGQGPEFLTYFQNEAQLEKSRLLSDRFSAERPKGSFSTLEIQRTEQGDSAMYLCASSLGQGDGYTFGSGTRLTVV.